Sequencing of this T cell receptor beta chain was carried out in a study of T cells after yellow fever vaccination. TCR cDNA, made by 5'RACE template switching, carried an added universal primer site and UMIs. TCRdb used MiXCR to reprocess the 5' RACE reads, holding one entry per CDR3 protein. The table lists hundreds of thousands of distinct CDR3 sequences, around 3.6% of them singletons. The CDR3 contains 13 residues. Trimming removed 8 bases from V and 3 bases from J, with 14 bases in between. Germline-derived CDR1 and CDR2 are KGHSH and LQKENI. This clonotype occurred a few times. As yet, its antigen is unknown. Overall study findings and caveats: Post-booster samples contained most primary-vaccination clones (approximately 96% CD4, about 90% CD8). A weaker secondary response peaked on day 5, the primary on day 15.

The sequencing here drew on PBMCs, taken on the day of the yellow fever booster vaccination. The V call is TRBV18, the J call TRBJ2-7, with a tentative D call TRBD1 (5 bases). This clonotype was sampled from a man aged 18 to 30 who received the YFV17D yellow fever vaccine. The CDR3 spells CASGQGMNYEQYF. The CDR3 DNA reads TGTGCCAGCGGACAAGGGATGAACTACGAGCAGTACTTC.